These 5 T cell receptor beta chains were sequenced from one sample in a study of cytomegalovirus exposure and HLA in healthy donors. Researchers ran the PCR with 60 Vbeta and 13 Jbeta primers. Using immunoSEQ multiplex PCR, the repertoire was profiled, and TCRdb retains in-frame clones only, with some absent. The table shows about 160,000 clones, with around four fifths occurring only once. The sequenced sample was PBMCs. The receptors stem from a man between 18 and 29 years old in good health and CMV-seronegative.

This chain uses TRBV5-6 with TRBJ2-5; D gene ambiguous. The V gene's germline CDR1 is SGHDT and CDR2 YYEEEE. The CDR3 has 13 amino acids. Trimming took off 2 bases at V and 3 bases at J, with 8 bases between the two ends. The CDR3 region has the DNA TGTGCCAGCAGCTTTAGCAGTGAAGAGACCCAGTACTTC. This gives the protein CASSFSSEETQYF.

The chain carries TRBV5-4 and TRBJ2-1; D gene unclear. The CDR3 contains 15 residues. CDR1 is SGHNT, CDR2 YYREEE, per germline (reference sequence). Trimming took off 0 bases at V and 5 bases at J, with 12 bases between the two ends. The CDR3 region has the DNA TGTGCCAGCAGCTTGGGAGGCACTGCCGACAATGAGCAGTTCTTC. This sequence encodes CASSLGGTADNEQFF.

The CDR3, as DNA: TGTGCCTGGAGCCGGGCCGGGGAGCTGTTTTTT. Translated, it gives CAWSRAGELFF. The chain uses TRBV30 and TRBJ2-2; no clear D. V dropped 3 bases and J dropped 6 bases, with 5 bases sitting between them. Germline V gene lookup returns CDR1 GTSNPN and CDR2 SVGIG (reference sequence). This CDR3 spans 11 amino acids.

The V gene is TRBV4-1, the J gene TRBJ2-3; a possible D gene is TRBD2 (5 bases). There are 15 residues in the CDR3. Trimming took 1 base from V and 4 from J, leaving 12 bases between them. Germline CDR1 MGHRA, CDR2 YSYEKL. The CDR3 DNA is TGCGCCAGCAGCCAAGCTGGACTTCCTTCAGATACGCAGTATTTT. Amino acids: CASSQAGLPSDTQYF.

The V and J genes are TRBV9 and TRBJ2-7, with D tentatively TRBD2 (6 bases). V dropped 4 bases and J dropped 3 bases, with 14 bases sitting between them. The germline V gene encodes CDR1 SGDLS and CDR2 YYNGEE. This CDR3 has 14 amino acids. The CDR3 DNA is TGTGCCAGCAGCCCTGGGGACTCTAACTACGAGCAGTACTTC. It yields the protein CASSPGDSNYEQYF.